Shown below are 31 T cell receptor beta chains from a single sample sequenced in a study of blood T cell repertoires in COVID-19. The protocol was immunoSEQ multiplex PCR, while the TCRdb copy is restricted to in-frame clones and leaves out a portion. The sample has about 140,000 clones; less than 80% are singletons. The sequencing input was peripheral blood. These receptor sequences come from a woman of 80 years or more with active or convalescent COVID-19.

This clone has just one count. V is TRBV19 and J is TRBJ1-4, with D possibly TRBD1 on 5 matching bases. Trimming removed 3 bases from V and 3 bases from J, with 11 bases in between. Germline V gene data show CDR1 as LNHDA and CDR2 as SQIVND (reference sequence). This CDR3 is 15 amino acids long. CDR3 DNA sequence: TGTGCCAGTAGTATGACAGCGTTAGCTAATGAAAAACTGTTTTTT. Protein: CASSMTALANEKLFF.

Notes on this clone: This may be a read error: a much more frequent sequence differs by one nucleotide. The rearrangement links TRBV7-9 to TRBJ1-1; D is unclear. The CDR3 totals 15 residues. Germline loops: CDR1 SEHNR, CDR2 FQNEAQ (reference sequence). The CDR3 protein is CASSLGGSENTETFF. The CDR3, as DNA: TGTGCCAGCAGCTTAGGAGGGTCAGAGAACACTGAAACTTTCTTT.

This clone was detected only a few times. The genes are TRBV7-3 and TRBJ2-3; TRBD2 matches 15 bases. Germline lookup yields CDR1 SGHTA and CDR2 FQGTGA. V was pared by 4 bases and J by 5 bases, with 4 bases of the junction left unmatched. CDR3 length: 16 residues. The CDR3 coding sequence is TGTGCCAGCAGCTCAGGACTAGCGGGGGGGAAAGATACGCAGTATTTT. Translation: CASSSGLAGGKDTQYF.

The genes are TRBV7-9 and TRBJ2-7; a weak D match, TRBD2 (6 bases). The germline CDR1 and CDR2 sequences are SEHNR and FQNEAQ (reference sequence). The CDR3 is made up of 14 amino acids. V dropped 5 bases and J dropped 2 bases, with 13 bases sitting between them. In DNA, the CDR3 is TGTGCCAGCAGCCCTGGGAGGATTGCCTACGAGCAGTACTTC. Translated, it gives CASSPGRIAYEQYF.

This chain links TRBV15 with TRBJ1-3, with no clear D. Germline lookup yields CDR1 LNHNV and CDR2 YYDKDF (reference sequence). V was shortened by 0 bases and J by 0 bases, with 6 bases between the two germline ends. CDR3 length: 15 amino acids. Here the CDR3 DNA reads TGTGCCACCAGCAGAGACGGACTCTCTGGAAACACCATATATTTT. Translating gives CATSRDGLSGNTIYF.

This clone has only one observation. The genes are TRBV12-5 and TRBJ2-1; 7 bases are a match to TRBD2. The CDR3 is 16 amino acids. The V and J ends lost 1 base and 4 bases, in that order; junction bases with no gene match: 7. CDR1 is LGHNT, CDR2 FRNRAP, per germline. CDR3 coding DNA: TGTGCTAGTGGTTTGGGCCCCGGGGGGAGTTACAATGAGCAGTTCTTC. Protein: CASGLGPGGSYNEQFF.

The genes are TRBV7-9 and TRBJ1-1; D is unclear. V lost 5 bases and J 7 bases, leaving 14 bases between the germline ends. CDR1 SEHNR and CDR2 FQNEAQ come from the germline V gene (reference sequence). The CDR3 covers 13 residues. The CDR3 region is CASSRDGRSEAFF. In nucleotides, the CDR3 is TGTGCCAGCAGCCGCGACGGCCGGAGTGAAGCTTTCTTT.

This clone appeared a single time. The chain couples TRBV15 to TRBJ1-4; possible D gene TRBD1, 6 bases. Germline CDR1 LNHNV, CDR2 YYDKDF (reference sequence). V was pared by 1 base and J by 2 bases, with 11 bases between. The CDR3 covers 16 residues. CDR3 sequence reads: CATSRAQGWTNEKLFF. DNA of the CDR3: TGTGCCACCAGCAGAGCACAGGGTTGGACTAATGAAAAACTGTTTTTT.

The table lists this clone with a few counts. The V and J genes are TRBV19 and TRBJ1-6; 10 positions match TRBD1. Trimming at V came to 3 bases and at J to 6 bases, leaving 14 bases not matched to a gene. The CDR3 is 19 amino acids. Germline CDR1 is LNHDA and CDR2 is SQIVND (reference sequence). The CDR3, as DNA: TGTGCCAGTAGTATGGTGGACAGGGGGAGCAAGGCACTTAATTCACCCCTCCACTTT. Its translation: CASSMVDRGSKALNSPLHF.

The chain carries TRBV2 and TRBJ1-2, with D possibly being TRBD1 (5 bases). V was trimmed by 8 bases and J by 13 bases, leaving 17 bases between them. The CDR3 consists of 11 residues. Germline CDR1 SNHLY, CDR2 FYNNEI. The CDR3 bases are TGTGCCAGCGGAACAGGAGCCCCCGGCACCTTC. Its protein is CASGTGAPGTF.

V is TRBV18 and J is TRBJ2-4; 13 nucleotides agree with TRBD2. Germline V lookup: CDR1 KGHSH, CDR2 LQKENI. The V gene end was trimmed by 2 bases and the J gene end by 1 base; junction bases not matched to a gene: 8. The CDR3 extends over 19 amino acids. The CDR3 region is CASSPATSGGAWAKNIQYF. In DNA, the CDR3 is TGTGCCAGCTCACCAGCAACTAGCGGGGGGGCCTGGGCCAAAAACATTCAGTACTTC.

In this sample, this clone turned up a few times. This rearrangement joins TRBV11-2 to TRBJ1-1; possible D gene TRBD1, 5 bases. Germline assignment: CDR1 SGHAT and CDR2 FQNNGV. The CDR3 covers 17 residues. V gave up 5 bases and J gave up 4 bases, with 23 bases separating them. The CDR3 sequence is CASSPGLSRPRVTEAFF. The DNA of the CDR3 is TGTGCCAGCAGCCCGGGACTCTCCAGACCGAGAGTCACTGAAGCTTTCTTT.

The chain recombines TRBV29-1 with TRBJ1-1, with D unresolved. Germline loops: CDR1 SQVTM, CDR2 ANQGSEA. The CDR3 is 11 amino acids. The V gene lost 7 bases and the J gene lost 0 bases, with 6 bases spanning the gap. CDR3 sequence: CSGAVNTEAFF. As DNA, the CDR3 is TGCAGCGGGGCAGTGAACACTGAAGCTTTCTTT.

The gene calls are TRBV18 and TRBJ1-2; 7 bases are a match to TRBD1. V gave up 6 bases and J gave up 3 bases; unmatched junction bases: 4. This CDR3 comprises 13 residues. The V gene's germline CDR1 is KGHSH and CDR2 LQKENI. The CDR3 nucleotides are TGTGCCAGCTCCCGACAGGGAGACTATGGCTACACCTTC. This encodes CASSRQGDYGYTF.

Comment on this clone: One junction end disagrees with the germline gene, perhaps due to a read error. The chain carries TRBV14 and TRBJ1-4; perhaps TRBD1 as D (6 bases). Germline V gene lookup returns CDR1 SGHDN and CDR2 FVKESK. This CDR3 spans 14 amino acids. CDR3 in DNA: TGTGCCAGCAGCCTTAACAGGGCTAAGGAAAAACTGTTTTTT. It encodes CASSLNRAKEKLFF.

The chain has TRBV19 and TRBJ1-6, with D perhaps matching TRBD1 (6 bases). The CDR3 loop spans 15 amino acids. CDR1 is LNHDA, CDR2 SQIVND, per germline (reference sequence). Trimming removed 2 bases from V and 6 bases from J, with 11 bases in between. CDR3 coding DNA: TGTGCCAGTAGTATATTGGGGGCTTCTAATTCACCCCTCCACTTT. Translated: CASSILGASNSPLHF.

CDR3 amino acids: CASSPQQGVSYNEQFF. In DNA, the CDR3 is TGTGCCAGCAGCCCACAGCAGGGTGTGTCCTACAATGAGCAGTTCTTC. The chain carries TRBV11-2 and TRBJ2-1; a weak D match, TRBD1 (5 bases). CDR1 is SGHAT, CDR2 FQNNGV, per germline. This CDR3 spans 16 amino acids. The V and J ends lost 5 bases and 1 base respectively, with 15 bases between them.

With regard to this clone: A junction end diverges from the germline sequence, so it may reflect a read error. The chain is built from TRBV7-3 and TRBJ1-1; D is possibly TRBD1 (5 bases). Germline V gene sequence: CDR1 SGHTA, CDR2 FQGTGA. The CDR3 spans 15 residues. The CDR3 coding sequence is TGTGCCAGCAGCCTAACACCGACAGAGAACACTGAAGCTTTCTTT. It encodes CASSLTPTENTEAFF.

This sequence joins TRBV27 and TRBJ1-2, with 9 bases matching TRBD1. CDR1 MNHEY and CDR2 SMNVEV come from the germline V gene (reference sequence). V lost 5 bases and J lost 7; bases outside the gene matches: 8. This CDR3 contains 14 residues. The CDR3 loop reads CASSRLRDRVGYTF. CDR3 nucleotides: TGTGCCAGCAGTAGACTCCGGGACAGGGTTGGCTACACCTTC.

CDR3 in amino acids: CASRARTDRGYGYTF. The CDR3 nucleotides read TGTGCCAGCAGAGCGAGGACCGACAGGGGGTATGGCTACACCTTC. This chain links TRBV27 with TRBJ1-2; 9 bases match TRBD1. The CDR3 sequence is 15 residues long. Looked up from germline, CDR1 is MNHEY and CDR2 is SMNVEV (reference sequence). Trimming took 6 bases from V and 5 from J; bases not matched to a gene: 10.

V is TRBV14 and J is TRBJ1-2; D unclear. CDR1 and CDR2 from the germline V gene are SGHDN and FVKESK. Trimming removed 4 bases at V and 6 bases at J, with 18 bases between. The CDR3 has 15 amino acids. As DNA, the CDR3 is TGTGCCAGCAGCCTCCAAGGCGGGGTGAGGCATGGCTACACCTTC. Encoded protein: CASSLQGGVRHGYTF.

The gene calls are TRBV6-5 and TRBJ2-3; 9 bases are shared with TRBD2. The germline V gene has CDR1 MNHEY and CDR2 SVGAGI. This CDR3 has 15 residues. V dropped 8 bases and J dropped 5; count of bases not matched to a gene: 11. For the CDR3, the DNA is TGTGCCAGCGTTCAAGGTAGCGGGGGTCTAGATACGCAGTATTTT. It is translated as CASVQGSGGLDTQYF.

V is TRBV4-1 and J is TRBJ1-1; possibly TRBD1 for D (5 bases). CDR1 MGHRA and CDR2 YSYEKL come from the germline V gene. There are 16 residues in the CDR3. Trimming removed 2 bases from V and 3 bases from J, with 16 bases in between. The CDR3 DNA sequence: TGCGCCAGCAGCCAATCGAAGAATCCCAGGGACACTGAAGCTTTCTTT. Protein: CASSQSKNPRDTEAFF.

The gene calls are TRBV18 and TRBJ2-1; D may be TRBD2 (5 bases). V lost 7 bases, J lost 9 bases, and 7 bases lay in between. The CDR3 totals 10 residues. Germline lookup yields CDR1 KGHSH and CDR2 LQKENI. The CDR3 DNA reads as TGTGCCAGCTGGGAGCGTGAGCAGTTCTTC. It encodes CASWEREQFF.

The sample holds one count of this clone. The rearrangement uses TRBV6-6 and TRBJ1-3; D remains unclear. Per germline, CDR1 MNHNY and CDR2 SVGAGI (reference sequence). CDR3 size: 14 residues. Trimming cost V 0 bases and J 4 bases, with 7 bases left between them. The CDR3, as DNA: TGTGCCAGCAGTTACTCGACTGGGGGAAACACCATATATTTT. Encoded protein: CASSYSTGGNTIYF.

The CDR3: CASKAQALTNTEAFF. The CDR3 nucleotides read TGTGCCAGCAAGGCTCAGGCGCTCACTAACACTGAAGCTTTCTTT. The genes are TRBV6-5 and TRBJ1-1, with no clear D. The CDR3 consists of 15 residues. Germline V gene data show CDR1 as MNHEY and CDR2 as SVGAGI. With 7 bases removed from V and 2 bases from J, the gap between germline ends came to 17 bases.

This chain links TRBV7-2 with TRBJ2-7; 8 nucleotides align to TRBD1. J lost 3 bases, V lost 4 bases, and 5 bases had no gene match. In germline, CDR1 is SGHTA, CDR2 FQGNSA. The CDR3 consists of 14 residues. CDR3 amino acids: CASSSRQGNYEQYF. As DNA, the CDR3 is TGTGCCAGCAGCTCCCGACAGGGGAACTACGAGCAGTACTTC.

As regards this clone: Other DNA sequences from this sample encode an identical CDR3 as well. The chain has TRBV5-5 and TRBJ1-2, with a possible D match to TRBD1 (5 bases). Germline V gene data show CDR1 as SGHKS and CDR2 as YYEKEE (reference sequence). The CDR3 is 15 amino acids. V dropped 0 bases and J dropped 0 bases, with 9 bases sitting between them. The CDR3 DNA is TGTGCCAGCAGCTTGGCCAGGGCAGCTAACTATGGCTACACCTTC. It is translated as CASSLARAANYGYTF.

The chain combines TRBV11-1 with TRBJ2-5; 9 bases are shared with TRBD2. The V segment lost 5 bases and the J segment 3 bases; nucleotides outside the gene matches: 10. CDR1 is SGHAT and CDR2 is FQDESV in the germline V gene (reference sequence). The CDR3 extends over 16 amino acids. The CDR3 DNA reads TGTGCCAGCAGCCGGGGGGTAGCGGGGGTTGAAGAGACCCAGTACTTC. Translating gives CASSRGVAGVEETQYF.

The chain links TRBV19 to TRBJ1-2, with D hard to call. V lost 9 bases and J lost 0, with 5 bases in between. Germline CDR1 and CDR2: LNHDA and SQIVND (reference sequence). The CDR3 covers 11 residues. The CDR3 reads CASVANYGYTF. CDR3 nucleotides: TGTGCCAGCGTAGCTAACTATGGCTACACCTTC.

The chain combines TRBV25-1 with TRBJ1-1, with 8 nucleotides matching TRBD1. The junction had 8 bases not matched to a gene; V was cut back by 6 bases and J by 5 bases. The CDR3 length is 14 residues. Germline CDR1 is MGHDK and CDR2 is SYGVNS. The CDR3 region is CASRDRDRVTEAFF. The CDR3 region has the DNA TGTGCCAGCAGGGACAGGGACCGAGTGACTGAAGCTTTCTTT.